This T cell receptor beta chain was sequenced in a study of T-cell reconstitution after alpha-beta-depleted transplantation in children. TCRbeta library construction was performed incorporating unique molecular identifiers. TCRdb fed the PCR reads into MiXCR, producing one record per CDR3 protein. The sample carries 700,000 or so distinct CDR3 sequences, less than 15% recorded once. Trimming removed 8 bases at V and 2 bases at J, with 9 bases between. The germline gives CDR1 SQVTM, CDR2 ANQGSEA. The CDR3 sequence is 11 residues long. This clonotype was picked up a small number of times. Its antigen is still unknown. Study findings and constraints: Surviving recipient cells, namely T cells and thymic progenitors, were the source of high day-60 TCRbeta diversity in some patients.

Source: PBMCs, taken before TCRalphabeta/CD19-depleted stem cell transplant. The receptor was derived from a girl aged 2 to 10 with congenital amegakaryocytic thrombocytopenia, due to receive a stem cell transplant. The rearrangement uses TRBV29-1 and TRBJ1-1, with D unresolved. CDR3 residues: CSPQINTEAFF. CDR3 nucleotides: TGCAGCCCCCAGATAAACACTGAAGCTTTCTTT.